The clone carrying this T cell receptor (beta chain) appeared many times. Its antigen is not identified. Germline V lookup: CDR1 SGHAT, CDR2 FQNNGV. The CDR3 is 13 residues long. V was pared by 5 bases and J by 5 bases, with 9 bases between. Molecular-barcoded quantitative 5'-RACE produced these TCR beta libraries. TCRdb itself ran the 5' RACE reads through MiXCR, one entry per CDR3 protein. The sample shows over 450,000 distinct CDR3 sequences, approximately 12% of them seen only once. The data are from a study of CD8 T cells in ankylosing spondylitis. Study-wide results and limits: Apparently characteristic of ankylosing spondylitis blood was a TCR beta motif (fewer than 10 highly homologous variants). CD8+ cells made up the disease-linked clones, which were relatively rare in peripheral blood. The clones that were linked to disease were reported to be significantly enriched in matched synovial fluid samples from ankylosing spondylitis patients.

The rearrangement links TRBV11-2 to TRBJ2-2; no reliable D call. The sequenced sample consisted of blood, either unsorted or a sorted T cell fraction (not recorded which). The sequence came from a male donor with ankylosing spondylitis. The CDR3 nucleotides read TGTGCCAGCAGCGCGACACGTACCGGGGAGCTGTTTTTT. Its translation: CASSATRTGELFF.